This TCR beta chain was observed in a study of blood T cell repertoires in COVID-19. Across the whole study: Resolution of symptoms, clearance, or two negative PCRs was present in recovered Cohort 3 donors.

The J segment lost 7 bases and the V segment lost 6 bases, leaving 5 bases of the junction unmatched. Germline V CDR1 and CDR2: SNHLY, FYNNEI. This CDR3 region has 13 residues. Profiling relied on immunoSEQ multiplex PCR, and the TCRdb table lists in-frame clones only, not all of them. The sample yields around 360,000 clones, about 87% seen once. Material: PBMCs or T cells enriched from blood (not recorded which). The chain is built from TRBV2 and TRBJ1-2, with 10 positions matching TRBD1. The clonotype originates from a man aged 40-49 years in a cohort exposed to, infected with or recovered from COVID-19 (not recorded which). The CDR3 protein is CASRGGQGVGYTF. CDR3 DNA: TGTGCCAGCAGAGGCGGACAGGGGGTTGGCTACACCTTC.